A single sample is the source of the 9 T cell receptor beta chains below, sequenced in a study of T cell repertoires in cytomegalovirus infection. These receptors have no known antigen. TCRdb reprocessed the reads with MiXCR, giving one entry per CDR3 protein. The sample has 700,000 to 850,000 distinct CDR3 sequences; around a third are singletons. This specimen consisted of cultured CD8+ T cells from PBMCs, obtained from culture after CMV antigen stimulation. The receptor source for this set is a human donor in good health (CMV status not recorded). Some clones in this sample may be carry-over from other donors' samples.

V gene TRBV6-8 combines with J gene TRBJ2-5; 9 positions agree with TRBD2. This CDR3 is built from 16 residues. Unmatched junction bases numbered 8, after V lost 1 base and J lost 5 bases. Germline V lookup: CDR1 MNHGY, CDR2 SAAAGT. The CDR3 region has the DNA TGTGCCAGCAGTTACTTTGGAGCGGGGGGTACCGAGACCCAGTACTTC. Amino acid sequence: CASSYFGAGGTETQYF.

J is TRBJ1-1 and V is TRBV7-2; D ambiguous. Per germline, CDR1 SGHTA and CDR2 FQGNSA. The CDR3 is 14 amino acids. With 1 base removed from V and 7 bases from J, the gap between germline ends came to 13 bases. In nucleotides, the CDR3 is TGTGCCAGCAGCTTAGACGGACTCACGATTGAAGCTTTCTTT. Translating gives CASSLDGLTIEAFF.

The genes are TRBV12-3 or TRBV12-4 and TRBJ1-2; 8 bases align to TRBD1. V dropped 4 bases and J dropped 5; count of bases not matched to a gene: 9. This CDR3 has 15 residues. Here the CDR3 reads CASSSWRDRIYGYTF. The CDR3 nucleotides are TGTGCCAGCAGTTCGTGGCGGGACAGGATATATGGCTACACCTTC.

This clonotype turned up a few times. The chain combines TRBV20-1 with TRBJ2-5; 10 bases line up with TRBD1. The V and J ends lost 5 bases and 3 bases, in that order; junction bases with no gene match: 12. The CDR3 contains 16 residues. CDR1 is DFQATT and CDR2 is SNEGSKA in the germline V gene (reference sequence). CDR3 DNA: TGCAGTGCTTGGTTTTTGGGACAGGGGCACGAAGAGACCCAGTACTTC. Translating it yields CSAWFLGQGHEETQYF.

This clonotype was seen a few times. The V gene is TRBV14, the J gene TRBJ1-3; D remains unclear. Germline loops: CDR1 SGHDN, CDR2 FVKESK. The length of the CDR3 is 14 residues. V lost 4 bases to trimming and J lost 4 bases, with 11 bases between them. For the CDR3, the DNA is TGTGCCAGCAGCCCATTCGGCTCCGGAAACACCATATATTTT. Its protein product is CASSPFGSGNTIYF.

CDR3 in amino acids: CSVDQIETGLDGYTF. The CDR3 DNA follows: TGCAGCGTTGATCAGATTGAGACAGGATTGGATGGCTACACCTTC. The V call is TRBV29-1, the J call TRBJ1-2, with D possibly TRBD1 on 6 matching bases. Trimming stripped 3 bases from V and 6 bases from J, with 20 bases between. The CDR3 extends over 15 amino acids. Germline V gene data show CDR1 as SQVTM and CDR2 as ANQGSEA. The variable domain in full, with the rest retrieved from reference TRBV29-1 and TRBJ1-2, is SAVISQKPSRDICQRGTSLTIQCQVDSQVTMMFWYRQQPGQSLTLIATANQGSEATYESGFVIDKFPISRPNLTFSTLTVSNMSPEDSSIYLCSVDQIETGLDGYTFGSGTRLTVV.

CDR3 sequence: CAIRGERSYEQYF. As DNA, the CDR3 is TGTGCCATCAGGGGAGAGAGGTCCTACGAGCAGTACTTC. The V call is TRBV10-3, the J call TRBJ2-7; perhaps TRBD2 as D (5 bases). The CDR3 has 13 residues. Trimming left V 6 bases short and J 1 base short, with 10 bases between. The germline V gene has CDR1 ENHRY and CDR2 SYGVKD.

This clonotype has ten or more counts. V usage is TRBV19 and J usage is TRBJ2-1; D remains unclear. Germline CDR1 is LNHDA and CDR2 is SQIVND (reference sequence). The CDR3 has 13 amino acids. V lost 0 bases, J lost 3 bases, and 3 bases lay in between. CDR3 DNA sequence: TGTGCCAGTAGTATAGACGGCTACAATGAGCAGTTCTTC. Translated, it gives CASSIDGYNEQFF.

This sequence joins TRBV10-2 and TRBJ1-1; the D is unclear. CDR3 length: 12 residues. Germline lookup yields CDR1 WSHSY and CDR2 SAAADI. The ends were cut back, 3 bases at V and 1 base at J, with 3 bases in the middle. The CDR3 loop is CASSERNTEAFF. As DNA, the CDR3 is TGCGCCAGCAGTGAACGGAACACTGAAGCTTTCTTT.